The TCR beta chain under discussion was sequenced for a study of PD-1 blockade in mismatch repair-deficient tumors (dated by TCRdb to about 2017). For the wider study: Between September 2013 and September 2016, the trial enrolled 70 to 100 consecutive patients with 12 mismatch repair-deficient cancer types, every one of whom had been previously treated and was progressing. Deep sequencing of TCR CDR3 regions was used to track tumor-associated T cell clones in peripheral blood of patients responding to PD-1 blockade.

Including the terminal cysteine and phenylalanine, the CDR3 comprises 17 residues. Kept here is only the CDR3 DNA, which spans 51 bases and is read in frame from base 1. The germline V gene supplies CDR1 SGHAT and CDR2 FQNNGV. Ends trimmed: V by 1 base, J by 8 bases; bases unmatched to a gene: 7. As concerns this clone: This clone's antigen is unknown. No base quality information exists; no much larger clone differs at one position.

Library preparation used the immunoSEQ multiplex PCR assay. TCRdb holds this immuneACCESS table with in-frame rearrangements only. Some clones are missing; in checked studies, unresolved V genes explain under half, and the rest has no known cause. For this sample the table gives some 66,000 clones, of which more than 70% were detected only once. Approximately 13% of the sample goes to the ten largest clones. For each enrolled patient, mismatch repair deficiency was established using either polymerase chain reaction or immunohistochemistry. TCR sequencing was performed for a few patients who responded to pembrolizumab therapy. In the phase II trial, pembrolizumab PD-1 blockade was tested prospectively in advanced mismatch repair-deficient cancers, no matter which tissue of origin the cancers came from. Peripheral blood T cell samples were serially collected before and at multiple times after PD-1 blockade was started. Blood sampling times were expressed in weeks after the first pembrolizumab dose.

Findings and caveats that apply to the study as a whole: Tumor-resident clones, often undetectable in blood before treatment, expanded rapidly after pembrolizumab and then contracted, generally before radiologic responses.

The sequence joins TRBV11-2 to TRBJ2-1, and 14 junction bases match TRBD2. The sample consisted of peripheral blood, taken 52 weeks after starting pembrolizumab. The TCR comes from an adult with mismatch repair-deficient cancer. The CDR3 sequence is CASSLGVGTSGSDEQFF. The nucleotide sequence reads TGTGCCAGCAGCTTAGGAGTAGGGACTAGCGGGAGTGATGAGCAGTTCTTC.